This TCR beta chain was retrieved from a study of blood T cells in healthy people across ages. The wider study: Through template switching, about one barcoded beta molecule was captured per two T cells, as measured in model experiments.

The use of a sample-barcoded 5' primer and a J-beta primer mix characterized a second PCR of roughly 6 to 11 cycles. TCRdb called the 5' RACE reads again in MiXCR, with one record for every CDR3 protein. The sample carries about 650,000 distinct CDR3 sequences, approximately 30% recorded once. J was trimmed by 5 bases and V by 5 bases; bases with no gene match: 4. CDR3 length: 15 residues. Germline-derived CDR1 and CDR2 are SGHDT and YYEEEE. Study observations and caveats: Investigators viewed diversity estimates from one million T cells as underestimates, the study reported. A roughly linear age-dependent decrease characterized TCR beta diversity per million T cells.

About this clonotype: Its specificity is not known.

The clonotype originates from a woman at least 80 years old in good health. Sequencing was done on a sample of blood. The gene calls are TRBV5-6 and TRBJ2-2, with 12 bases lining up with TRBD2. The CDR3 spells CASRHGLAGTGELFF. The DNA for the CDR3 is TGTGCCAGCAGACATGGACTAGCGGGGACCGGGGAGCTGTTTTTT.